Listed below are T cell receptor beta chains from one sample, sequenced in a study of human T cells and chemical hapten exposure. TCRdb reprocessed the RACE reads via MiXCR and lists one record per CDR3 protein. The sample holds 70,000 to 85,000 distinct CDR3 sequences; under 10% are singletons and the top ten take 1.5%. Input material: whole blood. The receptor set was obtained from a male donor in good health. Some clones in this sample may be carry-over from other donors' samples. The CDR3 runs from the conserved cysteine through the conserved F or W. A D gene is named only where the DNA matches it firmly. Only some rows state a clone size, as once, few, many or a class for expanded clones.

TRBV5-1	few	TRBJ2-7	.	TGCGCCAGCAGCCCCTGGAGGGACCTTTCCTACGAGCAGTACTTC	CASSPWRDLSYEQYF
TRBV20-1	many	TRBJ2-7	TRBD1	TGCAGTGCCCTAGGACAGGGGGCGGACGAGCAGTACTTC	CSALGQGADEQYF
TRBV7-2	.	TRBJ2-6	TRBD1	TGTGCCAGCAGCTTAGCGGGACAGGGGCCGGGCTCTGGGGACAACGTCCTGACTTTC	CASSLAGQGPGSGDNVLTF
TRBV18	.	TRBJ2-7	TRBD1	TGTGCCAGCTCCCCCTCGGACAGGGGGCACTACGAGCAGTACTTC	CASSPSDRGHYEQYF
TRBV6-6	.	TRBJ1-6	.	TGTGCCAGCAGTTACTCTATTCCCGCGCGGCCCCTCCACTTT	CASSYSIPARPLHF
TRBV7-9	many	TRBJ2-5	.	TGTGCCAGCAGCTTAGAAGGGGGGGGCCAAGAGACCCAGTACTTC	CASSLEGGGQETQYF
TRBV7-9	many	TRBJ2-3	TRBD2	TGTGCCAGCAGCCATCTAGCGGGGGGGCCGGCAGATACGCAGTATTTT	CASSHLAGGPADTQYF
TRBV12-3/TRBV12-4	many	TRBJ1-1	TRBD1	TGTGCCAGCAGTCGTCAGGGGGCGAACACTGAAGCTTTCTTT	CASSRQGANTEAFF
TRBV10-3	.	TRBJ2-3	TRBD2	TGTGCCATCAGCCCTAGCGGGGGGGTCACAGATACGCAGTATTTT	CAISPSGGVTDTQYF
TRBV12-3/TRBV12-4	many	TRBJ2-2	.	TGTGGGGTCTGCGTAGGGGCCGGGGAGCTGTTTTTT	CGVCVGAGELFF
TRBV12-3/TRBV12-4	few	TRBJ1-5	.	TGTGCCAGCAGTTTATCTGGGTGGAGCAATCAGCCCCAGCATTTT	CASSLSGWSNQPQHF
TRBV14	few	TRBJ1-6	.	TGTGCCAGCAAGATAGGAGGGACATCCTCCAACTCACCCCTCCACTTT	CASKIGGTSSNSPLHF
TRBV12-3/TRBV12-4	.	TRBJ1-1	TRBD1	TGTGCCAGCAGTTCGGGACAGGCCACTGAAGCTTTCTTT	CASSSGQATEAFF
TRBV5-1	.	TRBJ2-1	TRBD2	TGCGCCAGCAGCCCTGGGACTAGCGGGAATGAGCAGTTCTTC	CASSPGTSGNEQFF
TRBV27	few	TRBJ1-1	.	TGTGCCAGCAGTTTAAAAGGCCCACAGGGAGCCACTGAAGCTTTCTTT	CASSLKGPQGATEAFF
TRBV29-1	.	TRBJ2-3	TRBD2	TGCAGCCTGAGGGAGGGCAGCACAGATACGCAGTATTTT	CSLREGSTDTQYF
TRBV6-5	.	TRBJ2-1	.	TGTGCCAGCACGTCGTGGGTGAATGAGCAGTTCTTC	CASTSWVNEQFF
TRBV28	medium-sized	TRBJ2-3	.	TGTGCCAGCAGTTTGGGACAAAACACAGATACGCAGTATTTT	CASSLGQNTDTQYF
TRBV5-1	.	TRBJ2-7	TRBD2	TGCGCCAGCAGCTTGTCTGAGGGACTAGCGGGCTACGAGCAGTACTTC	CASSLSEGLAGYEQYF
TRBV6-2/TRBV6-3	many	TRBJ1-1	.	TGTGCCAGCAGGTCACAGCTCCACACTGAAGCTTTCTTT	CASRSQLHTEAFF
TRBV29-1	.	TRBJ2-7	.	TGCAGCGTCACCAGGGGCTACGAGCAGTACTTC	CSVTRGYEQYF
TRBV12-3/TRBV12-4	many	TRBJ2-1	TRBD2	TGTGCCAGCAGTTTAAGGGTCCAGACTAGCGGGAGCTTCGATGAGCAGTTCTTC	CASSLRVQTSGSFDEQFF
TRBV27	many	TRBJ1-1	.	TGTGCCAGCTCCCTACGGCAGGGAGGCACTGAAGCTTTCTTT	CASSLRQGGTEAFF
TRBV2	many	TRBJ2-7	TRBD1	TGTGCCAGCAGTGGGGACAGTAGGTACGAGCAGTACTTC	CASSGDSRYEQYF
TRBV12-3/TRBV12-4	.	TRBJ2-5	.	TGTGCCAGCAGTCTATGGCAGGGAGAGAGGGAGACCCAGTACTTC	CASSLWQGERETQYF
TRBV9	few	TRBJ2-5	.	TGTGCCAGCAGCGTAGGCAGGGTCCAAGAGACCCAGTACTTC	CASSVGRVQETQYF
TRBV6-5	few	TRBJ1-3	.	TGTGCCAGCAGTACCCCCCGGGGGGCATACGGAAACACCATATATTTT	CASSTPRGAYGNTIYF
TRBV2	many	TRBJ2-1	TRBD1	TGTGCCAGCAGTGGAAGCAGGGGGATTGAGCAGTTCTTC	CASSGSRGIEQFF
TRBV6-5	.	TRBJ2-7	.	TGTGCCACCCATAAAGCAAGGAGGGTTGAGCAGTACTTC	CATHKARRVEQYF
TRBV29-1	.	TRBJ1-1	.	TGCAGCGCCGTCGCCCTGGAGGGTGCTGAAGCTTTCTTT	CSAVALEGAEAFF
TRBV7-2	.	TRBJ1-6	.	TGTGCCAGCAGCCCACGGACCGCACGACCCCTCCACTTT	CASSPRTARPLHF
TRBV10-3	many	TRBJ1-2	.	TGTGCCATCAGTCAAAGGGGCGCGAACTATGGCTACACCTTC	CAISQRGANYGYTF
TRBV6-6	many	TRBJ1-5	TRBD1	TGTGCCAGCAGTCCATGGACAGGGGGAGGCAATCAGCCCCAGCATTTT	CASSPWTGGGNQPQHF
TRBV4-1	few	TRBJ2-3	TRBD2	TGCGCCAGCAGCCAAGAAGAGAAGCGGGAGACGCAGTATTTT	CASSQEEKRETQYF
TRBV20-1	few	TRBJ2-7	TRBD2	TGCAGTGCTAGCGAGCGGGAGATCTACGAGCAGTACTTC	CSASEREIYEQYF
TRBV15	.	TRBJ2-3	.	TGTGCCACCAGTCGGGATGAGATGGATACGCAGTATTTT	CATSRDEMDTQYF
TRBV6-5	few	TRBJ1-1	.	TGTGCCAGCAGCACCACCAGGGGTGTGAACACTGAAGCTTTCTTT	CASSTTRGVNTEAFF
TRBV7-6	many	TRBJ1-3	.	TGTGCCAGCAGCTTTAAACTCGGAAACACCATATATTTT	CASSFKLGNTIYF
TRBV6-2/TRBV6-3	few	TRBJ2-1	TRBD2	TGTGCCAGCAGTTACTCGGCGGTTAGCGGGATCTACAATGAGCAGTTCTTC	CASSYSAVSGIYNEQFF
TRBV18	.	TRBJ1-2	.	TGTGCCAGCTCACCAGCTACAGATAACTATGGCTACACCTTC	CASSPATDNYGYTF
TRBV27	few	TRBJ1-1	TRBD1	TGTGCCAGCAGTCTGGGACAGGGGGCGGGCACTGAAGCTTTCTTT	CASSLGQGAGTEAFF
TRBV6-2/TRBV6-3	few	TRBJ1-5	TRBD1	TGTGCCAGCAGTGAAACAGGGGGCGGACAGCCCCAGCATTTT	CASSETGGGQPQHF
TRBV5-5	.	TRBJ2-1	.	TGTGCCAGCAGCTTGTACGGGGCGGCCTACAATGAGCAGTTCTTC	CASSLYGAAYNEQFF
TRBV12-3/TRBV12-4	.	TRBJ1-1	.	TGTGCCAGCAGTTGGGGTACGGGGGACACTGAAGCTTTCTTT	CASSWGTGDTEAFF
TRBV10-2	few	TRBJ2-5	.	TGCGCCAGCAGTGCAAGGGGGGCCTCCTTACAAGAGACCCAGTACTTC	CASSARGASLQETQYF
TRBV4-2	.	TRBJ1-5	TRBD1	TGTGCCAGCAGCCAAGATCCTCAGGGGGATCGAGCGTATAGCAATCAGCCCCAGCATTTT	CASSQDPQGDRAYSNQPQHF
TRBV10-2	.	TRBJ2-3	.	TGCGCCAGCAGTGTATTAAGCGCTAGCACAGATACGCAGTATTTT	CASSVLSASTDTQYF
TRBV27	.	TRBJ2-3	TRBD2	TGTGCCAGCAGTTTGCTGCGAGCGGGGGGGCCCCCAGATACGCAGTATTTT	CASSLLRAGGPPDTQYF
TRBV20-1	few	TRBJ2-7	TRBD1	TGCAGTGCTAGAGGCGGGACAGGGTTCCCCGTTGTGTACTTC	CSARGGTGFPVVYF
TRBV6-4	few	TRBJ2-6	.	TGTGCCAGCAGTGACCTAGGGAGCTCTGGGGCCAACGTCCTGACTTTC	CASSDLGSSGANVLTF
TRBV30	.	TRBJ1-1	.	TGTGCCTGGCTTTCCCGATCGGGCTGGGGCTACACTGAAGCTTTCTTT	CAWLSRSGWGYTEAFF
TRBV5-6	.	TRBJ2-3	TRBD2	TGTGCCAGCAGCTCGTCACTAGCGGGGTGCACAGATACGCAGTATTTT	CASSSSLAGCTDTQYF
TRBV27	few	TRBJ2-3	.	TGTGCCAGCAGTCCCCTAACAGGGGCGGGGCCAGATACGCAGTATTTT	CASSPLTGAGPDTQYF
TRBV20-1	few	TRBJ1-1	.	TGCAGTGCTAGTGGGACGGTGAACACTGAAGCTTTCTTT	CSASGTVNTEAFF
TRBV5-1	few	TRBJ2-3	TRBD1	TGCGCCAGCAGCTTGGCCGTGGGGACAGGGAGAGATACGCAGTATTTT	CASSLAVGTGRDTQYF
TRBV5-1	few	TRBJ2-2	.	TGCGCCAGCAGCTTGGGTCGGGTGACCGGGGAGCTGTTTTTT	CASSLGRVTGELFF
TRBV6-5	few	TRBJ2-3	.	TGTGCCAGCAGTTACTCGACACTTGATTCGGCGCAGTATTTT	CASSYSTLDSAQYF
TRBV3-1	many	TRBJ2-5	TRBD2	TGTGCCAGCAGCCAGGCCGCGGGGGGGGCGGAGACCCAGTACTTC	CASSQAAGGAETQYF
TRBV27	many	TRBJ2-3	TRBD2	TGTGCCAGCAGTGAGGGACTAGCGGGAATGCGAGATACGCAGTATTTT	CASSEGLAGMRDTQYF